This is a list of T cell receptor beta chains from one sample in a study of early T cells in non-severe SARS-CoV-2 infection. From the 5' RACE reads, TCRdb called clonotypes with MiXCR, one entry per CDR3 protein. The sample shows tens of thousands of distinct CDR3 sequences, about 2.7% of them seen only once. Sequenced input: whole blood. The receptors shown here come from an adult who was a healthcare worker with PCR-confirmed SARS-CoV-2 infection or an uninfected control (not recorded which). CDR3s include the opening cysteine and the closing phenylalanine or tryptophan. D genes are given only for firm matches. Expanded clones are given a class, and other clones once, few, many or no size at all.

v_gene: TRBV11-2
d_gene: TRBD2
j_gene: TRBJ2-5
abundance: many
CDR3aa: CASSTRLARIQETQYF
CDR3nt: TGTGCCAGCAGCACCCGACTAGCGAGAATCCAAGAGACCCAGTACTTC

v_gene: TRBV6-6
d_gene: -
j_gene: TRBJ1-3
abundance: many
CDR3aa: CASSYEGSGNTIYF
CDR3nt: TGTGCCAGCAGTTACGAGGGCTCTGGAAACACCATATATTTT

v_gene: TRBV11-2
d_gene: -
j_gene: TRBJ2-5
abundance: -
CDR3aa: CVSSLGLRGQYF
CDR3nt: TGTGTCAGCAGCTTAGGCCTTCGGGGCCAGTACTTC

v_gene: TRBV27
d_gene: TRBD1
j_gene: TRBJ2-5
abundance: medium-sized
CDR3aa: CASSLRQGETQYF
CDR3nt: TGTGCCAGCAGTTTAAGACAGGGAGAGACCCAGTACTTC

v_gene: TRBV20-1
d_gene: -
j_gene: TRBJ2-3
abundance: many
CDR3aa: CSARGMGGLTDTQYF
CDR3nt: TGCAGTGCTAGAGGGATGGGGGGGCTCACAGATACGCAGTATTTT

v_gene: TRBV12-3/TRBV12-4
d_gene: TRBD2
j_gene: TRBJ2-5
abundance: many
CDR3aa: CASSSSGGETQYF
CDR3nt: TGTGCCAGCAGTTCCAGCGGGGGAGAGACCCAGTACTTC

v_gene: TRBV6-5
d_gene: -
j_gene: TRBJ2-2
abundance: many
CDR3aa: CASSPGPSGLQLFF
CDR3nt: TGTGCCAGCAGTCCAGGGCCCTCGGGGTTGCAGCTGTTTTTT

v_gene: TRBV12-3/TRBV12-4
d_gene: -
j_gene: TRBJ1-5
abundance: many
CDR3aa: CASSSHPPSNQPQHF
CDR3nt: TGTGCCAGCAGCTCGCACCCACCTAGCAATCAGCCCCAGCATTTT

v_gene: TRBV2
d_gene: TRBD2
j_gene: TRBJ2-1
abundance: many
CDR3aa: CASRGTSGGIEQFF
CDR3nt: TGTGCCAGCAGAGGGACTAGCGGGGGGATTGAGCAGTTCTTC

v_gene: TRBV20-1
d_gene: -
j_gene: TRBJ1-5
abundance: many
CDR3aa: CSARDVGQPNQPQHF
CDR3nt: TGCAGTGCTAGAGATGTAGGACAGCCCAATCAGCCCCAGCATTTT

v_gene: TRBV29-1
d_gene: -
j_gene: TRBJ2-3
abundance: -
CDR3aa: CSVTVVDTQYF
CDR3nt: TGCAGCGTGACAGTTGTAGATACGCAGTATTTT

v_gene: TRBV29-1
d_gene: -
j_gene: TRBJ2-2
abundance: many
CDR3aa: CSVRGPNTGELFF
CDR3nt: TGCAGCGTGAGGGGACCGAACACCGGGGAGCTGTTTTTT

v_gene: TRBV27
d_gene: -
j_gene: TRBJ1-5
abundance: many
CDR3aa: CASSLSLGASNQPQHF
CDR3nt: TGTGCCAGCAGTTTATCGCTCGGGGCCAGCAATCAGCCCCAGCATTTT

v_gene: TRBV7-3
d_gene: -
j_gene: TRBJ2-5
abundance: many
CDR3aa: CASSFTGGGETQYF
CDR3nt: TGTGCCAGCAGCTTTACAGGGGGAGGGGAGACCCAGTACTTC

v_gene: TRBV11-2
d_gene: TRBD1
j_gene: TRBJ2-5
abundance: many
CDR3aa: CASSTTRGPFQETQYF
CDR3nt: TGTGCCAGCAGCACAACCAGGGGGCCATTCCAAGAGACCCAGTACTTC

v_gene: TRBV5-5
d_gene: -
j_gene: TRBJ2-5
abundance: many
CDR3aa: CASSFLVGSQETQYF
CDR3nt: TGTGCCAGCAGCTTCCTCGTGGGCAGTCAAGAGACCCAGTACTTC

v_gene: TRBV10-1
d_gene: -
j_gene: TRBJ2-1
abundance: many
CDR3aa: CASSSFALGEQFF
CDR3nt: TGCGCCAGCAGCAGTTTCGCTCTGGGGGAGCAGTTCTTC

v_gene: TRBV4-1
d_gene: -
j_gene: TRBJ1-4
abundance: few
CDR3aa: CASSQVPTQGNEKLFF
CDR3nt: TGCGCCAGCAGCCAAGTTCCGACGCAAGGTAATGAAAAACTGTTTTTT

v_gene: TRBV5-1
d_gene: -
j_gene: TRBJ1-4
abundance: many
CDR3aa: CASSLERGAANEKLFF
CDR3nt: TGCGCCAGCAGCTTGGAGCGGGGGGCTGCTAATGAAAAACTGTTTTTT

v_gene: TRBV7-3
d_gene: -
j_gene: TRBJ2-1
abundance: medium-sized
CDR3aa: CASSQGQGHNEQFF
CDR3nt: TGTGCCAGCAGCCAGGGGCAAGGGCACAATGAGCAGTTCTTC

v_gene: TRBV20-1
d_gene: -
j_gene: TRBJ1-4
abundance: many
CDR3aa: CSARDPGGFGEKLFF
CDR3nt: TGCAGTGCTAGGGATCCCGGAGGGTTTGGGGAAAAACTGTTTTTT

v_gene: TRBV27
d_gene: TRBD2
j_gene: TRBJ2-5
abundance: many
CDR3aa: CASHEAGAPARTQYF
CDR3nt: TGTGCCAGCCACGAAGCGGGGGCACCGGCGCGGACCCAGTACTTC

v_gene: TRBV29-1
d_gene: TRBD2
j_gene: TRBJ2-3
abundance: many
CDR3aa: CSVGSGGAISTDTQYF
CDR3nt: TGCAGCGTCGGAAGCGGGGGGGCCATTAGCACAGATACGCAGTATTTT

v_gene: TRBV12-3/TRBV12-4
d_gene: TRBD1
j_gene: TRBJ1-5
abundance: many
CDR3aa: CASSLQGEDQPQHF
CDR3nt: TGTGCCAGCAGTTTACAGGGGGAAGATCAGCCCCAGCATTTT

v_gene: TRBV4-1
d_gene: -
j_gene: TRBJ1-1
abundance: many
CDR3aa: CASSQPDRTNTEAFF
CDR3nt: TGCGCCAGCAGCCAACCAGACAGGACGAACACTGAAGCTTTCTTT

v_gene: TRBV2
d_gene: -
j_gene: TRBJ2-2
abundance: many
CDR3aa: CASSGQATGELFF
CDR3nt: TGTGCCAGCAGTGGACAGGCCACCGGGGAGCTGTTTTTT

v_gene: TRBV2
d_gene: -
j_gene: TRBJ2-1
abundance: -
CDR3aa: CASSERRGLTSYNEQFF
CDR3nt: TGTGCCAGCAGTGAAAGGAGGGGGCTGACATCTTACAATGAGCAGTTCTTC

v_gene: TRBV20-1
d_gene: -
j_gene: TRBJ2-5
abundance: many
CDR3aa: CSAREAAETQYF
CDR3nt: TGCAGTGCTAGAGAAGCTGCGGAGACCCAGTACTTC

v_gene: TRBV28
d_gene: -
j_gene: TRBJ2-3
abundance: -
CDR3aa: CASSLGGAGADTQYF
CDR3nt: TGTGCCAGCAGTTTAGGGGGGGCAGGGGCCGATACGCAGTATTTT

v_gene: TRBV10-3
d_gene: -
j_gene: TRBJ2-1
abundance: many
CDR3aa: CAISVETHNEQFF
CDR3nt: TGTGCCATCAGTGTAGAGACGCACAATGAGCAGTTCTTC

v_gene: TRBV7-8
d_gene: -
j_gene: TRBJ2-2
abundance: many
CDR3aa: CASSLVRANTGELFF
CDR3nt: TGTGCCAGCAGCCTAGTCCGCGCGAACACCGGGGAGCTGTTTTTT